This TCR beta chain was profiled in a study of OX40 agonist ivuxolimab in advanced cancers. Study as a whole: At 0.01 to 10 mg/kg, ivuxolimab was administered intravenously to patients every 2 weeks. Study-level results: At doses 0.1 to 3.0 mg/kg, CD4+ and CD8+ clones expanded. CD8+ T cells showed, on average, more clonal expansion than CD4+ cells. Undetermined was the antigen specificity of the expanded peripheral T cells.

About this clone: The antigen remains undetermined.

Data came from immunoSEQ multiplex PCR; TCRdb stores just in-frame clones and leaves some out. The table lists some 58,000 clones, approximately 91% of them singletons, with about 0.77% in the top ten. CDR1 GTSNPN and CDR2 SVGIG come from the germline V gene (reference sequence). The germline V and J ends were trimmed by 2 bases and 0 bases, with 14 bases remaining between them. The CDR3 totals 16 residues. This sequence joins TRBV30 and TRBJ2-4; tentative D call: TRBD1 (5 bases). The sequence was obtained from an adult with an advanced solid tumor such as melanoma, head and neck, liver or kidney cancer. The sequences come from CD4+ or CD8+ T cells sorted from blood, collected in a trial of the OX40 agonist ivuxolimab. The CDR3 region is CAWSSQGLLAKNIQYF. The CDR3 region has the DNA TGTGCCTGGAGTTCCCAGGGTCTTCTAGCCAAAAACATTCAGTACTTC.